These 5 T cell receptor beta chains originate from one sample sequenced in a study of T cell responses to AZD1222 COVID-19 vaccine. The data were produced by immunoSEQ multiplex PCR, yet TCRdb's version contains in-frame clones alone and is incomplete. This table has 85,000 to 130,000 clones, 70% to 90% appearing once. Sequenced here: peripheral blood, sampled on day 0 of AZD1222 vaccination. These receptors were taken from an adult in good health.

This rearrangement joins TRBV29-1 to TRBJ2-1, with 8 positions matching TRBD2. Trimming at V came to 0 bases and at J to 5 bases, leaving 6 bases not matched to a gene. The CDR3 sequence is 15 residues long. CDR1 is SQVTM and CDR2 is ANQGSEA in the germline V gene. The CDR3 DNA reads TGCAGCGTTGAAGAAATCGGGGGGGCCAACAATGAGCAGTTCTTC. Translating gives CSVEEIGGANNEQFF.

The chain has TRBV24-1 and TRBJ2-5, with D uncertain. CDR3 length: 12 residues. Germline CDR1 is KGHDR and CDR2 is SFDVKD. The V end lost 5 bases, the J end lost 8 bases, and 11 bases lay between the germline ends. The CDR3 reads CATSAVSGTQYF. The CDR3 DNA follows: TGTGCCACCAGTGCGGTTTCTGGAACCCAGTACTTC.

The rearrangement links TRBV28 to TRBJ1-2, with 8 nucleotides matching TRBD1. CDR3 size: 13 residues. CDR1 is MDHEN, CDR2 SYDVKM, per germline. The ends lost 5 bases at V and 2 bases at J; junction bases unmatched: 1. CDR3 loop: CASSRQGNYGYTF. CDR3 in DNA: TGTGCCAGCAGTCGACAGGGGAACTATGGCTACACCTTC.

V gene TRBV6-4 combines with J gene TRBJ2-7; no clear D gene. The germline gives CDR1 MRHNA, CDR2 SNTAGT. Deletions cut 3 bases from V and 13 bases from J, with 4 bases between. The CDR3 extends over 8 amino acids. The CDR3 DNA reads TGTGCCAGCAGTGATTCTTACTTC. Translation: CASSDSYF.

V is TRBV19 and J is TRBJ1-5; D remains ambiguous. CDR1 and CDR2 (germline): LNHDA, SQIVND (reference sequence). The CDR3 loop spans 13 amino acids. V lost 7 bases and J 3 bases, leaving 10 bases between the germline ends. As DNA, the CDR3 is TGTGCCAGTACAATTAAAATCAATCAGCCCCAGCATTTT. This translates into CASTIKINQPQHF.